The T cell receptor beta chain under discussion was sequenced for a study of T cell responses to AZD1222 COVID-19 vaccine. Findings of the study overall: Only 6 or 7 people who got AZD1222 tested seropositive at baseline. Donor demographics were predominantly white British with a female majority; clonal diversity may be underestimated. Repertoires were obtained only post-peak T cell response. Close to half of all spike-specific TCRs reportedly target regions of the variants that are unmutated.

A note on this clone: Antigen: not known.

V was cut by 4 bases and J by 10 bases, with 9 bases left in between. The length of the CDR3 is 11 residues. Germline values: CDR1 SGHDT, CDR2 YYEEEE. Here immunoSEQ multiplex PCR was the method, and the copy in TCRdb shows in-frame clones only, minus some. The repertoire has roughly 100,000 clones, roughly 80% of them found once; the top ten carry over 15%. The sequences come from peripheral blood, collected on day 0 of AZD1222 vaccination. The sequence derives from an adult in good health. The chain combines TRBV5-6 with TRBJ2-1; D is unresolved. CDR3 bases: TGTGCCAGCAGCCGGGCCCAAGAGCAGTTCTTC. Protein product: CASSRAQEQFF.